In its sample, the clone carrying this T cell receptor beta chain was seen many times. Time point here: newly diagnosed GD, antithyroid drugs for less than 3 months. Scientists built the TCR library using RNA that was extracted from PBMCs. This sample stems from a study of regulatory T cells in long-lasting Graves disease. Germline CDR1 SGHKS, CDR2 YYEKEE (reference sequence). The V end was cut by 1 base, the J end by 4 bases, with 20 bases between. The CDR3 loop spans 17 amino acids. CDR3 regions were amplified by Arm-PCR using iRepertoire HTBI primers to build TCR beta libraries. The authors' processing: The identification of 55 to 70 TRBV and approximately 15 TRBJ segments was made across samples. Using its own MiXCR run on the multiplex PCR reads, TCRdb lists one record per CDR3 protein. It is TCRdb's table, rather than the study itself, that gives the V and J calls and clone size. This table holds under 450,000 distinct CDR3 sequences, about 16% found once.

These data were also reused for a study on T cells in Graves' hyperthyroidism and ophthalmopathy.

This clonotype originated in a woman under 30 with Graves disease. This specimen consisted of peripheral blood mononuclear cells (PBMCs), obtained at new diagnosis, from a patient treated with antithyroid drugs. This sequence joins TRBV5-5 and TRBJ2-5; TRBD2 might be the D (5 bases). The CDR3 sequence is CASSLLEGAFVGETQYF. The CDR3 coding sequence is TGTGCCAGCAGCTTGCTCGAGGGAGCGTTCGTAGGAGAGACCCAGTACTTC.